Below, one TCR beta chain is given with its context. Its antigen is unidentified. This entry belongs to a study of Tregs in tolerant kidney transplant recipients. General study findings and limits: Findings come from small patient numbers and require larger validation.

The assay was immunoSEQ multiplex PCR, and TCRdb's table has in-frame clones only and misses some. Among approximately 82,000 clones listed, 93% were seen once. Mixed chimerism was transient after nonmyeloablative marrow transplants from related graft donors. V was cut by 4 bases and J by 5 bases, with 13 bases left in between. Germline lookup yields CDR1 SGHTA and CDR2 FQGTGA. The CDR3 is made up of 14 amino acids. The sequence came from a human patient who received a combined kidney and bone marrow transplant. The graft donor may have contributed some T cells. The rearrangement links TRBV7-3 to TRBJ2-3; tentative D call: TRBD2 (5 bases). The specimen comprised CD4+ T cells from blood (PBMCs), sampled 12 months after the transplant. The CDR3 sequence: CASSSRGMGDTQYF. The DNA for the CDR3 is TGTGCCAGCAGCTCCAGAGGGATGGGAGATACGCAGTATTTT.